This TCR beta chain was recorded in a study of cytomegalovirus exposure and HLA in healthy donors. About the research overall: Approximately 85 million unique TCRs from HLA-typed donors were held in an early data release. Study-level findings and limits: Likely technical artifact: a cluster of highly shared sequence variants. Presence/absence analyses assumed roughly uniform sequencing depth across donors, which may not hold.

All donors participated as healthy donors of bone marrow. In the case of this clone: Its antigen is not identified.

The PCR used 60 Vbeta and 13 Jbeta primers. Using immunoSEQ multiplex PCR, the repertoire was profiled, and TCRdb retains in-frame clones only, with some absent. The table has about 75,000 clones, about 79% seen once. The TCR sequence derives from a man aged 70-80 years in good health and CMV-seropositive. The sample was PBMCs.

CDR3 sequence reads: CASSDGGYGNQPQHF. As DNA, the CDR3 is TGTGCCAGCTCAGACGGGGGTTATGGCAATCAGCCCCAGCATTTT. The rearrangement joins TRBV18 to TRBJ1-5; tentatively, D is TRBD1 (5 bases). The germline V gene has CDR1 KGHSH and CDR2 LQKENI. The CDR3 loop spans 15 amino acids. Trimming took 5 bases from V and 2 from J, leaving 13 bases between them.